This TCR beta chain is drawn from a study of T cell changes during pregnancy in multiple sclerosis. Generated by immunoSEQ multiplex PCR, the TCRdb table keeps only in-frame clones and is missing some. The data contain roughly 44,000 clones, more than 70% of them singletons. V lost 2 bases, J lost 2 bases, and 9 bases lay in between. CDR1 and CDR2 (germline): SGDLS, YYNGEE. The CDR3 spans 14 residues. The chain uses TRBV9 and TRBJ2-3, with unresolved D. The specimen comprised CD8+ T cells from peripheral blood mononuclear cells, sampled after pregnancy. The clonotype was recovered from a female donor in good health, enrolled as a control in a pregnancy study. The CDR3 sequence: CASSVTSFTDTQYF. DNA of the CDR3: TGTGCCAGCAGCGTTACGAGCTTCACAGATACGCAGTATTTT.